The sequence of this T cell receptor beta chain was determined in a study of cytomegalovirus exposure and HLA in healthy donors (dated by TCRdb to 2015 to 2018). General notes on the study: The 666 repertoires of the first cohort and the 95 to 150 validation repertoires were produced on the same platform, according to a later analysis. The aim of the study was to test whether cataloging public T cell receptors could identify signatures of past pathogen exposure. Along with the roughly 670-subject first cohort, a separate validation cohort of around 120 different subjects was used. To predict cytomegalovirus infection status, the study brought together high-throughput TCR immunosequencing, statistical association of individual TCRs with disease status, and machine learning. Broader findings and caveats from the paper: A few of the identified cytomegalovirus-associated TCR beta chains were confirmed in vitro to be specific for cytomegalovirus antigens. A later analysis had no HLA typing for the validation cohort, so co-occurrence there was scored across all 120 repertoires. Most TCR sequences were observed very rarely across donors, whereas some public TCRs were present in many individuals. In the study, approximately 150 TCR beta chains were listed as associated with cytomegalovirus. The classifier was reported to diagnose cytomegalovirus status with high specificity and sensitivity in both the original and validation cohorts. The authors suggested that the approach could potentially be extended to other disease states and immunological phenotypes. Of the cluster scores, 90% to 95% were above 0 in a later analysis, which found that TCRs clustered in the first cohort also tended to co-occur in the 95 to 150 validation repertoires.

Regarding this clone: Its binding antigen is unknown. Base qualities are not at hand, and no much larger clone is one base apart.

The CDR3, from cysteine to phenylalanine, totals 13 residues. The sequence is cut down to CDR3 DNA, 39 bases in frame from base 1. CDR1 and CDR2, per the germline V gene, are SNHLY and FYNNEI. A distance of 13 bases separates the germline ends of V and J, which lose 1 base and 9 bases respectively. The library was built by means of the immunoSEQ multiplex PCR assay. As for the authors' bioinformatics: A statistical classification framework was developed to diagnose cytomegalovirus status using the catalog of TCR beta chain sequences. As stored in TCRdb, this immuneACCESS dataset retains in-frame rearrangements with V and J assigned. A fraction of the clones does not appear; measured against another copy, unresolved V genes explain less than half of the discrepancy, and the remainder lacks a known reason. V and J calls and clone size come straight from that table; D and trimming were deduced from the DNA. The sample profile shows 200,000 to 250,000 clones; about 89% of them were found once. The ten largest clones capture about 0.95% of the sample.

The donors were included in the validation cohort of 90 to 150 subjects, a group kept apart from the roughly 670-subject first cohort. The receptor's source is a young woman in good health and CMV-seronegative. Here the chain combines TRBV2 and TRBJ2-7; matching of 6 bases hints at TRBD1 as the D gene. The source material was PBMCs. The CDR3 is CASSEVGGMMQYF. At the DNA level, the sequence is TGTGCCAGCAGTGAAGTAGGGGGAATGATGCAGTACTTC.